This is a list of T cell receptor beta chains from one sample in a study of blood T cell repertoires in COVID-19. Sequenced by immunoSEQ multiplex PCR; TCRdb stores in-frame clones only, minus some. The sample lists over 75,000 clones; more than 65% were seen once. The source material was peripheral blood. Every receptor here comes from a man between 65 and 80 years old with acute or convalescent COVID-19. Each CDR3 is given with its conserved first and last residue. D genes are given only for firm matches. Clone sizes are given selectively: once, few, many, or a class where the clone is expanded.

length,size,D,J,V,CDR3,DNA
18,-,-,TRBJ2-3,TRBV7-8,CASSFNPMGGGNTDTQYF,TGTGCCAGCAGTTTCAATCCCATGGGAGGGGGGAACACAGATACGCAGTATTTT
18,few,-,TRBJ2-2,TRBV4-1,CASSRFWGRLGNTGELFF,TGCGCCAGCAGCCGCTTTTGGGGCAGACTAGGGAACACCGGGGAGCTGTTTTTT
11,-,TRBD2,TRBJ2-5,TRBV5-4,CASSWGGTQYF,TGTGCCAGCAGCTGGGGGGGGACCCAGTACTTC
15,-,-,TRBJ2-5,TRBV4-1,CASSQESGARETQYF,TGCGCCAGCAGCCAAGAATCAGGGGCCAGAGAGACCCAGTACTTC
13,-,TRBD1,TRBJ1-2,TRBV7-2,CASSVIQGNGYTF,TGTGCCAGCAGCGTCATACAGGGGAATGGCTACACCTTC
15,-,-,TRBJ2-7,TRBV28,CASSPPGSHPYEQYF,TGTGCCAGCAGTCCCCCGGGATCCCACCCCTACGAGCAGTACTTC
13,-,-,TRBJ2-3,TRBV3-1/TRBV3-2,CASSQEGADTQYF,TGTGCCAGCAGCCAAGAAGGGGCAGATACGCAGTATTTT
14,once,TRBD1,TRBJ2-1,TRBV18,CASSPFQGVNEQFF,TGTGCCAGCTCACCATTTCAGGGGGTCAATGAGCAGTTCTTC
13,-,-,TRBJ1-1,TRBV12-3/TRBV12-4,CASSLGLDTEAFF,TGTGCCAGCAGTTTAGGTCTAGACACTGAAGCTTTCTTT
12,-,-,TRBJ1-2,TRBV10-2,CASSTGQYGYTF,TGCGCCAGCAGTACCGGACAGTACGGCTACACCTTC
18,-,TRBD2,TRBJ2-6,TRBV5-1,CASSSVLAGDTGANVLTF,TGCGCCAGCAGCTCGGTACTAGCGGGGGATACTGGGGCCAACGTCCTGACTTTC
14,-,-,TRBJ2-2,TRBV5-1,CASSGQRGTGELFF,TGCGCCAGCAGCGGACAGCGGGGCACCGGGGAGCTGTTTTTT
16,-,-,TRBJ1-1,TRBV6-5,CASSYNMWGQGTEAFF,TGTGCCAGCAGTTACAACATGTGGGGCCAGGGCACTGAAGCTTTCTTT
14,-,-,TRBJ2-2,TRBV19,CASSATHNTGELFF,TGTGCCAGTAGCGCGACACATAACACCGGGGAGCTGTTTTTT
12,-,-,TRBJ2-1,TRBV6-5,CATGGRDDEQFF,TGTGCCACCGGGGGGCGGGATGATGAGCAGTTCTTC
17,-,TRBD2,TRBJ2-2,TRBV5-1,CASGPQGLAGSTGELFF,TGCGCCAGCGGCCCACAAGGACTAGCGGGGAGCACCGGGGAGCTGTTTTTT
13,-,-,TRBJ2-1,TRBV5-1,CASSHSTDNEQFF,TGCGCCAGCAGCCACAGTACAGACAATGAGCAGTTCTTC
17,once,TRBD2,TRBJ2-1,TRBV5-1,CARSPPRGGGGFNEQFF,TGCGCCCGCAGCCCACCTCGCGGGGGGGGTGGTTTCAATGAGCAGTTCTTC
14,-,-,TRBJ2-5,TRBV11-3,CASSLGGDQETQYF,TGTGCCAGCAGCTTAGGCGGGGACCAAGAGACCCAGTACTTC
13,-,-,TRBJ1-2,TRBV20-1,CSASPRGNYGYTF,TGCAGTGCAAGTCCTCGGGGAAACTATGGCTACACCTTC